This TCR beta chain was identified in a study of T cells in localized non-small cell lung cancer. Germline V CDR1 and CDR2: SGDLS, YYNGEE. The length of the CDR3 is 16 residues. Trimming cost V 2 bases and J 7 bases, with 21 bases left between them. Only in-frame clones appear in the TCRdb table, and some are missing; sequencing was by immunoSEQ multiplex PCR. This table holds under 4,500 clones, about 25% found once. The sample holds many counts of this clone. The antigen remains unidentified. Overall study results and limits: Sequencing covered just one tumor region, so heterogeneity cannot be ruled out. Within adjacent lung there appeared a median around 55 of the top 100 tumor clones. Maximal T cell clonality occurred in uninvolved adjacent lung, with tumor ranking below it. Longer overall survival was associated with a higher density of T cells in the blood.

The V call is TRBV9, the J call TRBJ1-2; the D is unclear. The starting material was lung tumor tissue, obtained before any cancer treatment. This sequence originates from a male donor aged 60 or older with stage I lung adenocarcinoma. CDR3 in amino acids: CASSVPERVSVGGYTF. The DNA of the CDR3 is TGTGCCAGCAGCGTCCCAGAAAGGGTGTCGGTAGGTGGCTACACCTTC.